This T cell receptor (beta chain) was retrieved from a study of blood T cell repertoires in COVID-19. Overall study context: The United States, Italy and Spain provided the acute and convalescent COVID-19 samples. T cells, B-cell-depleted T cells, or PBMCs provided the cDNA or gDNA that served as material.

Clones were sequenced by immunoSEQ multiplex PCR, and TCRdb holds only the in-frame ones, with some missing. The table has about 200,000 clones, roughly 86% seen once; the top ten hold roughly 5.9%. Germline lookup yields CDR1 MRHNA and CDR2 SNTAGT. The V end lost 5 bases, the J end lost 8 bases, and 15 bases lay between the germline ends. The CDR3 is 13 amino acids. Categorization into cohorts depended on clinical history that participants reported. The J gene is TRBJ1-2, the V gene TRBV6-4; D unresolved. Source material: PBMCs or T cells enriched from blood (not recorded which). This receptor was identified in a man aged 35 to 55 with acute COVID-19. This CDR3 is CASSSSQSGGYTF. The CDR3 coding sequence is TGTGCCAGCAGTTCCTCCCAATCCGGGGGCTACACCTTC.